Included here is one TCR beta chain sequence, with context. Its specificity is not known. The CDR3 totals 13 residues. Germline CDR1 and CDR2: MNHEY and SVGAGI. V lost 4 bases and J lost 6, with 12 bases in between. The data were obtained in a study of CD4+ T cells in melanoma. Study-wide results and caveats: CD8+ T cell, macrophage and B cell function reportedly correlated with neoantigen-specific CD4+ T cells. Neoantigen-specific CD4+ T cells in melanoma reportedly had diverse differentiation states.

Clones were sequenced by immunoSEQ multiplex PCR, and TCRdb holds only the in-frame ones, with some missing. This table has 8,000 to 10,000 clones, 60% to 85% appearing once. The TCR originated in a human donor with melanoma. Sequencing used cells from a culture (not recorded whether cultured in vitro). The chain couples TRBV6-5 to TRBJ1-1, with D possibly matching TRBD1 (5 bases). This CDR3 is CASSLDVGAEAFF. CDR3 sequence (DNA): TGTGCCAGCAGTTTGGACGTAGGGGCTGAAGCTTTCTTT.